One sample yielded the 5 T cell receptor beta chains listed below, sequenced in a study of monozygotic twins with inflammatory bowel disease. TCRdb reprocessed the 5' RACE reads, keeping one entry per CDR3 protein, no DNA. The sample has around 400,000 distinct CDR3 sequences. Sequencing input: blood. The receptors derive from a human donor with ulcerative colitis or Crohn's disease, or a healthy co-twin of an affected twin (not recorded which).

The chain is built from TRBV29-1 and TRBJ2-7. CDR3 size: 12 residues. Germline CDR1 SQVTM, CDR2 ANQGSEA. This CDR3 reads CSVEAETYEQYF.

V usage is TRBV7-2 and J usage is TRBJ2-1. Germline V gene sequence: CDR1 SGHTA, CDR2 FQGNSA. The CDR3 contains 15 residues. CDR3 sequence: CASSLFPVAYNEQFF.

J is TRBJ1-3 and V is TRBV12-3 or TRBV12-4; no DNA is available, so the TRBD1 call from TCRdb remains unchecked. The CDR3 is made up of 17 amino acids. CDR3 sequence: CASSPPGGGLGGNTIYF.

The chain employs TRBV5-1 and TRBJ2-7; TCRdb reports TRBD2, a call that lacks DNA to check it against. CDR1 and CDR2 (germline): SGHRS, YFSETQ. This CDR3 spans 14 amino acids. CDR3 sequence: CASSKAGINYEQYF.

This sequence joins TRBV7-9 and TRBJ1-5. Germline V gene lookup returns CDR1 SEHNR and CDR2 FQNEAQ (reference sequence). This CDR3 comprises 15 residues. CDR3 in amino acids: CASSLGANSNQPQHF. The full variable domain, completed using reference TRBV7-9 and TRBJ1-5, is DTGVSQNPRHKITKRGQNVTFRCDPISEHNRLYWYRQTLGQGPEFLTYFQNEAQLEKSRLLSDRFSAERPKGSFSTLEIQRTEQGDSAMYLCASSLGANSNQPQHFGDGTRLSIL.